This TCR beta chain was sequenced during a study of control samples from healthy donors and cancer patients. Generated by immunoSEQ multiplex PCR, the TCRdb table keeps only in-frame clones and is missing some. The table records over 85,000 clones, approximately 95% of them present only once. The specimen was blood. This clonotype was obtained from a woman in her thirties in good health.

DNA for the CDR3: TGTGCCAGCAGTCGCCGGGGGGAAGGGGCTGAAGCTTTCTTT. Its translation is CASSRRGEGAEAFF. The chain combines TRBV27 with TRBJ1-1; D may be TRBD1 (5 bases). CDR3 length: 14 amino acids. Trimming removed 5 bases at V and 6 bases at J, with 16 bases between. CDR1 is MNHEY, CDR2 SMNVEV, per germline (reference sequence).